This is a list of T cell receptor beta chains from one sample in a study of T-cell reconstitution after alpha-beta-depleted transplantation in children. TCRdb recomputed calls from the PCR reads with MiXCR, one row per CDR3 protein. There are 550,000 to 600,000 distinct CDR3 sequences in the sample; around 23% occur only once, and 11% to 15% lies in the top ten. The source was PBMCs, mostly from graft donor cells, collected 360 days after TCRalphabeta/CD19-depleted stem cell transplant. Receptors were obtained from a boy younger than two who had a stem cell transplant for acute myeloid leukemia, so the T cells may come from the graft donor. Each CDR3 is given with its conserved first and last residue. The D gene is left open where the match is weak. Clone sizes are given selectively: once, few, many, or a class where the clone is expanded.

D	J	V	size	DNA	CDR3
.	TRBJ1-1	TRBV29-1	few	TGCAGCGACCCCAGTGGTTTCTTT	CSDPSGFF
TRBD1	TRBJ1-1	TRBV6-5	.	TGTGCCAGCAGTTCCGGGACAGATAACACTGAAGCTTTCTTT	CASSSGTDNTEAFF
.	TRBJ2-3	TRBV7-2	.	TGTGCCAGCAGCTTAGAGCTGTTCACAGATACGCAGTATTTT	CASSLELFTDTQYF
TRBD2	TRBJ2-3	TRBV24-1	.	TGTGCCACCAGTGATCCCAGCGGGGGTATCACAGATACGCAGTATTTT	CATSDPSGGITDTQYF
.	TRBJ2-1	TRBV29-1	.	TGCAGCGTTAGCGGAGGGGGACGCTACAATGAGCAGTTCTTC	CSVSGGGRYNEQFF
TRBD2	TRBJ2-7	TRBV29-1	many	TGCAGCGTTGAAGGACTAGCGGGGGTTCCCTACGAGCAGTACTTC	CSVEGLAGVPYEQYF
.	TRBJ2-5	TRBV6-1	few	TGTGCCAGCAGTGCGACTCGCGCGGGGATCCAGTACTTC	CASSATRAGIQYF
.	TRBJ2-5	TRBV4-1	.	TGCGCCAGCAGCCAAGCAGAGGGGGTCCAGTACTTC	CASSQAEGVQYF
.	TRBJ1-2	TRBV29-1	few	TGCAGCGTTGACCGAACCGTTGGCTACACCTTC	CSVDRTVGYTF
.	TRBJ2-7	TRBV5-1	few	TGCGCCAGCAGGACACCCGAGCCGAGTGACGAGCAGTACTTC	CASRTPEPSDEQYF
TRBD2	TRBJ2-5	TRBV2	.	TGTGCCAGCAGTGAAATGGTGACTAGCGGCCAAGAGACCCAGTACTTC	CASSEMVTSGQETQYF
.	TRBJ2-3	TRBV12-3/TRBV12-4	many	TGTGCCAGCAGTTTACAGGAGGGACCCTTGCAGTATTTT	CASSLQEGPLQYF
.	TRBJ2-3	TRBV29-1	few	TGCAGCGTCGATCAGGGGTCAGATACGCAGTATTTT	CSVDQGSDTQYF
.	TRBJ2-2	TRBV6-1	many	TGTGCCAGCAGGACTACGACCCTATACACCGGGGAGCTGTTTTTT	CASRTTTLYTGELFF
.	TRBJ2-5	TRBV20-1	.	TGCAGTGCTAGACAGACTCTAGAGACCCAGTACTTC	CSARQTLETQYF
.	TRBJ1-4	TRBV20-1	.	TGCAGTGCTAGAGATTGGGGTAGAGAGGATGAAAAACTGTTTTTT	CSARDWGREDEKLFF
TRBD2	TRBJ2-3	TRBV20-1	many	TGCAGTGCATGGGAGAACGGGGGGGCAGCAGATACGCAGTATTTT	CSAWENGGAADTQYF
.	TRBJ2-1	TRBV12-3/TRBV12-4	.	TGTGCCAGCAGTTTTGTGGGGCGGTTCTACAATGAGCAGTTCTTC	CASSFVGRFYNEQFF
.	TRBJ2-1	TRBV27	many	TGTGCCAGCAGCCCAGCCCCCGGGGGAGGTGAGCAGTTCTTC	CASSPAPGGGEQFF
.	TRBJ2-1	TRBV24-1	many	TGTGCCACCAGTGGGGTCGAGGGGTGGTACAATGAGCAGTTCTTC	CATSGVEGWYNEQFF
.	TRBJ2-2	TRBV4-3	.	TGCGCCAGCAGCCGATCCCTTTGGGTACCCTATCAGATAGGGGAGCTGTTTTTT	CASSRSLWVPYQIGELFF
.	TRBJ2-4	TRBV20-1	many	TGCAGTGCTTCCGAGGGACGGGAAAACATTCAGTACTTC	CSASEGRENIQYF
.	TRBJ1-4	TRBV5-6	few	TGTGCCAGCAGCTTGAGACCAGCTATAAATGAAAAACTGTTTTTT	CASSLRPAINEKLFF
.	TRBJ2-3	TRBV28	many	TGTGCCAGCAGTTTACTAGGCAGGGACACAGATACGCAGTATTTT	CASSLLGRDTDTQYF
.	TRBJ1-1	TRBV29-1	few	TGCAGCGGATTTCACAGGATGAACACTGAAGCTTTCTTT	CSGFHRMNTEAFF
TRBD1	TRBJ2-4	TRBV12-3/TRBV12-4	many	TGTGCCAGCAACCCGGACGGACAGGGTGGAAACATTCAGTACTTC	CASNPDGQGGNIQYF
.	TRBJ1-1	TRBV5-1	.	TGCGCCAGAAAGGTCGACGGATTGAACACTGAAGCTTTCTTT	CARKVDGLNTEAFF
TRBD2	TRBJ2-1	TRBV12-3/TRBV12-4	.	TGTGCCAGCCACAACGGGGGGTTGTCGTTCTTC	CASHNGGLSFF
.	TRBJ2-6	TRBV11-1	.	TGTGCCAGCAGCTTAGTATTGCCGCCGGGACTGCTTATCGTCGACGTCCTGACTTTC	CASSLVLPPGLLIVDVLTF
TRBD2	TRBJ2-3	TRBV12-3/TRBV12-4	.	TGTGCCAGCAGTTCCCGAGGGCTAGCGGGAGTTAGGGATACGCAGTATTTT	CASSSRGLAGVRDTQYF
.	TRBJ2-1	TRBV12-3/TRBV12-4	few	TGTGCCAGCACCCGGGACTCCTCCTCCTACAATGAGCAGTTCTTC	CASTRDSSSYNEQFF
.	TRBJ1-2	TRBV4-3	.	TGCGCCAGCAGCCAAGATAGTGGCAGGGGAAGACATAGAGCTAACTATGGCTACACCTTC	CASSQDSGRGRHRANYGYTF
.	TRBJ2-5	TRBV7-2	once	TGTGCCAGCAGCTTAGTTCTTTTGGTTCAAGAGACCCAGTACTTC	CASSLVLLVQETQYF
TRBD1	TRBJ2-1	TRBV15	.	TGTGCCACCAGCCTCGAGGACAGGCCCTACAATGAGCAGTTCTTC	CATSLEDRPYNEQFF
.	TRBJ2-7	TRBV30	.	TGTGCCTGGAACAGGGATCTCACCTACGAGCAGTACTTC	CAWNRDLTYEQYF
.	TRBJ2-3	TRBV7-6	.	TGTGCCAGCAGCTGGCCTACTAGCACAGATACGCAGTATTTT	CASSWPTSTDTQYF
.	TRBJ2-1	TRBV7-8	few	TGTGCCAGCAGCCCCCGGCCCTGGGAGGACAATGAGCAGTTCTTC	CASSPRPWEDNEQFF
.	TRBJ2-4	TRBV21-1	.	TGTGCCAGCATACGGACAGGGTCGGCCAAAAACATTCAGTACTTC	CASIRTGSAKNIQYF
TRBD2	TRBJ2-3	TRBV12-3/TRBV12-4	.	TGTGCCAGCAGTTTGGGTAGCGGGGGGGTCACAGATACGCAGTATTTT	CASSLGSGGVTDTQYF
.	TRBJ1-2	TRBV20-1	once	TGCAGTGCCGGGATCACAGGCCGCTATGGCTACACCTTC	CSAGITGRYGYTF
.	TRBJ2-5	TRBV20-1	.	TGCAGTGCTACGACTGATGACCCTCAAGAGACCCAGTACTTC	CSATTDDPQETQYF
TRBD1	TRBJ2-7	TRBV20-1	.	TGCAGTGCTAGAGACCCCGGGGGACAGGGCTCTACCGGCGAGCAGTACTTC	CSARDPGGQGSTGEQYF